This TCR beta chain was retrieved from a study of identical twins. MiXCR was run by TCRdb on the 5' RACE reads, yielding one entry per CDR3 protein. The sample includes some 1,600,000 distinct CDR3 sequences, less than 35% seen only once; the top ten take approximately 0.29%. This clonotype turned up a few times. Trimming pared 1 base from V and 5 bases from J, leaving 11 bases between. Looked up from germline, CDR1 is SGHDN and CDR2 is FVKESK. The CDR3 runs 14 residues. The source of this sequence is a newborn girl in good health. Sequencing input: cord blood. This chain uses TRBV14 with TRBJ1-2; TRBD1 might be the D (5 bases). The CDR3 spells CASSQGTWGYGYTF. CDR3 coding DNA: TGTGCCAGCAGCCAAGGGACCTGGGGGTATGGCTACACCTTC.